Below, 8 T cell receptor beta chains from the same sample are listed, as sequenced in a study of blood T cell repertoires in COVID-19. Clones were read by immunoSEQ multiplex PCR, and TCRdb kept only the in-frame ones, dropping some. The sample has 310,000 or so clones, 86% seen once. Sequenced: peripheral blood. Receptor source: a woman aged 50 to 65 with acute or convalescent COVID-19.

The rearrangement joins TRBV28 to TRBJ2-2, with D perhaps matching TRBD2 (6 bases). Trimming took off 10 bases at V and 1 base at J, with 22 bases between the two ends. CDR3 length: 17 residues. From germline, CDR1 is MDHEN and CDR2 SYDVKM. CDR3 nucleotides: TGTGCCACCTACTATGTGTTTGGGGGGAAGAACACCGGGGAGCTGTTTTTT. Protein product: CATYYVFGGKNTGELFF. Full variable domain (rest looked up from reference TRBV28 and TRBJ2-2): DVKVTQSSRYLVKRTGEKVFLECVQDMDHENMFWYRQDPGLGLRLIYFSYDVKMKEKGDIPEGYSVSREKKERFSLILESASTNQTSMYLCATYYVFGGKNTGELFFGEGSRLTVL.

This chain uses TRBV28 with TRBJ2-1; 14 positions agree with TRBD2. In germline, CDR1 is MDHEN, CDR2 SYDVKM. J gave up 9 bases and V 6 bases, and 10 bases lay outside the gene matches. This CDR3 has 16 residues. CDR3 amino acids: CASSKFGLAGGLEQFF. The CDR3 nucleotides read TGTGCCAGCAGCAAATTCGGACTAGCGGGAGGCCTTGAGCAGTTCTTC.

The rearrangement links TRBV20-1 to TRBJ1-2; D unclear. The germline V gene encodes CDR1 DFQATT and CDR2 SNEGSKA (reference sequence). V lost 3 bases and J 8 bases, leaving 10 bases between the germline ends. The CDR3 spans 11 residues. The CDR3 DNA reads TGCAGTGCTAGTGGAGGGATCGGCTACACCTTC. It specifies CSASGGIGYTF.

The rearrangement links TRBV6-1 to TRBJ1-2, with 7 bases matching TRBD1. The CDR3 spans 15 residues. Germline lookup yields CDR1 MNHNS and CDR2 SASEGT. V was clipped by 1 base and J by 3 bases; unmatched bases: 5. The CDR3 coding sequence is TGTGCCAGCAGTGAAGAGGGGGGACAGTACTATGGCTACACCTTC. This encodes CASSEEGGQYYGYTF.

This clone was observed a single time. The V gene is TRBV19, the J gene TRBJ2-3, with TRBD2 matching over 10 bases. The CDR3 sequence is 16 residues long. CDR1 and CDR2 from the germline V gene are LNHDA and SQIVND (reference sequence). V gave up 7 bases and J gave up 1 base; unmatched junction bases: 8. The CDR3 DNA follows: TGTGCCAGTAAGGAGTGGGGGACTAGCGGCACAGATACGCAGTATTTT. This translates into CASKEWGTSGTDTQYF.

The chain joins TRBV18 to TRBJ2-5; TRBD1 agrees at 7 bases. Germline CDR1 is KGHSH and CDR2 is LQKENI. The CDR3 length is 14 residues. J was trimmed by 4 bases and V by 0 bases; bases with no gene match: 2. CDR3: CASSPPDRVETQYF. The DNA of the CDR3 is TGTGCCAGCTCACCACCTGACAGGGTAGAGACCCAGTACTTC.

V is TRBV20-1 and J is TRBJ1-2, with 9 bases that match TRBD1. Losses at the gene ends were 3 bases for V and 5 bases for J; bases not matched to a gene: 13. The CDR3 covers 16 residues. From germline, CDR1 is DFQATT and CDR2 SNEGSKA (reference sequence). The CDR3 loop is CSASKTGGEVWYGYTF. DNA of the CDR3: TGCAGTGCTAGTAAAACAGGGGGCGAGGTTTGGTATGGCTACACCTTC.

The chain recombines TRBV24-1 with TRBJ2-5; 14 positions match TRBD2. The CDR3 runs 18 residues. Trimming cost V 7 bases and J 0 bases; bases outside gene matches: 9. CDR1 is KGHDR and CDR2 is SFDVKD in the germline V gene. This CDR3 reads CATSGRGTSGGNQETQYF. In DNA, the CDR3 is TGTGCCACCAGCGGTCGGGGGACTAGCGGGGGAAACCAAGAGACCCAGTACTTC.